What follows is one T cell receptor beta chain and its context. The data belong to a study of blood T cell repertoires in COVID-19. Assay: immunoSEQ multiplex PCR; the TCRdb copy retains only in-frame clones and omits some. The profile shows about 310,000 clones, approximately 90% of them singletons. The specimen sequenced was PBMCs or T cells enriched from blood (not recorded which). This receptor was identified in a woman in her thirties or forties who had recovered from COVID-19.

CDR3 loop: CASSLSPGIGETQYF. CDR3 in DNA: TGTGCCAGCAGCTTATCACCCGGGATCGGCGAGACCCAGTACTTC. The chain carries TRBV11-3 and TRBJ2-5; perhaps TRBD2 as D (5 bases). This CDR3 comprises 15 residues. CDR1 and CDR2 (germline): SGHNT, YENEEA. V lost 2 bases and J lost 5, with 15 bases in between.